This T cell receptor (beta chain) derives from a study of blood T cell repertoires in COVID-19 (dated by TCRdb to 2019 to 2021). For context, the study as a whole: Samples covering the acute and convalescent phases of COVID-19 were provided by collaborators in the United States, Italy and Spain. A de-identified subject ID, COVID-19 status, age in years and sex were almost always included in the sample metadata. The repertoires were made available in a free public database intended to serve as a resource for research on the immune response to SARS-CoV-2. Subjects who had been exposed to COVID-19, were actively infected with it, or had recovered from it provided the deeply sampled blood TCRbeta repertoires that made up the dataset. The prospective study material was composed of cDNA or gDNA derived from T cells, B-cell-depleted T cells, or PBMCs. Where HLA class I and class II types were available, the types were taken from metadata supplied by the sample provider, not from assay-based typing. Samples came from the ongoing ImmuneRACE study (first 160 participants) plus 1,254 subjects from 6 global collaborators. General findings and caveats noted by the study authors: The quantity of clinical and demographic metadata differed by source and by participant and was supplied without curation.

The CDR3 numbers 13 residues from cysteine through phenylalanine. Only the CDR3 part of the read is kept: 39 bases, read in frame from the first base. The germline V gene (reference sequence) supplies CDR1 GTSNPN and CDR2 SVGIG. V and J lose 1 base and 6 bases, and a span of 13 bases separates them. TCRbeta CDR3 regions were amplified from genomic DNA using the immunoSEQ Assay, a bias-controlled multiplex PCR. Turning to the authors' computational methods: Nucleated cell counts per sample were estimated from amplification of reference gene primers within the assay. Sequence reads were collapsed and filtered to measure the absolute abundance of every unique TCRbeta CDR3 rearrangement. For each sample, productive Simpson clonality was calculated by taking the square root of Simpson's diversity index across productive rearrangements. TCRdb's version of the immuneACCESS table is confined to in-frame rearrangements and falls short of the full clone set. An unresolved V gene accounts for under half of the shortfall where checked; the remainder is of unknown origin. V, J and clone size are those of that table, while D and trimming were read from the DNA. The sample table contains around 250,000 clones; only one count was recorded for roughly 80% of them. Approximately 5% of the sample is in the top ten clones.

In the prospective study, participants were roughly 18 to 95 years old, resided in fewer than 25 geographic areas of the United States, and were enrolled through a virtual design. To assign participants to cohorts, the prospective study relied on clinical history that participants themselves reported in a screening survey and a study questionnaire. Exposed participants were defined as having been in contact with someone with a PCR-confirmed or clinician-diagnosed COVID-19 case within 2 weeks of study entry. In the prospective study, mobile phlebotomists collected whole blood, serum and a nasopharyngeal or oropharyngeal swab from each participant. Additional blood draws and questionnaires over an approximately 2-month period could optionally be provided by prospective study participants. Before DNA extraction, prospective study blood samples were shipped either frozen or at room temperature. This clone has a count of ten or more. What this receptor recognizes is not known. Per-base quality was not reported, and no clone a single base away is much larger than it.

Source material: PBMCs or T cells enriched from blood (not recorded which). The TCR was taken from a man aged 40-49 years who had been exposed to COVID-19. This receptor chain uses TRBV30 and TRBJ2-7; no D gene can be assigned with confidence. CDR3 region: CAWSERKVGEQYF. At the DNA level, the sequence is TGTGCCTGGAGTGAGCGAAAGGTTGGCGAGCAGTACTTC.